Sequencing of this T cell receptor (beta chain) was carried out in a study of T-cell memory formation after mild COVID-19. Study-level findings and limits: Later expanders leaned CD4+, whereas clones that contracted between day 15 and 85 were balanced CD4/CD8. The CD4+ clones that contracted clustered mainly within CM and EM, and the CD8+ clones concentrated in EMRA.

TCRdb reprocessed the 5' RACE reads via MiXCR and lists one record per CDR3 protein. The data hold some 260,000 distinct CDR3 sequences, with about 17% observed a single time. This clonotype was seen only a few times. The antigen is not known. The CDR3 sequence is 12 residues long. Germline V gives CDR1 SQVTM, CDR2 ANQGSEA. V lost 3 bases and J 4 bases, leaving 4 bases between the germline ends. The sample was PBMCs or a T cell subset sorted from them (not recorded which). This TCR was recovered from a young man who had mild COVID-19 (a few samples of this study predate the infection). Cell type and time point are not known. The chain recombines TRBV29-1 with TRBJ2-6; no clear D. Here the CDR3 DNA reads TGCAGCGTTGAGCTCGGGGCCAACGTCCTGACTTTC. Translation gives CSVELGANVLTF. Filled out from reference TRBV29-1 and TRBJ2-6, the complete variable domain reads SAVISQKPSRDICQRGTSLTIQCQVDSQVTMMFWYRQQPGQSLTLIATANQGSEATYESGFVIDKFPISRPNLTFSTLTVSNMSPEDSSIYLCSVELGANVLTFGAGSRLTVL.